The 32 T cell receptor beta chains below were found in one sample sequenced in a study of tumor-infiltrating lymphocytes in primary liver carcinoma. For blood RNA, unsorted whole blood served as the source, and germline DNA was extracted too. Making TCR beta cDNA involved approximately 520 ng total RNA and a constant-region primer. Library construction for TCR beta comprised three nested multiplex PCR rounds performed with slightly modified ARM-PCR. Researchers ran the first two PCR rounds for approximately 9 cycles each with TRBV1-TRBV30 forward primers and a C-beta reverse primer. TCRdb ran MiXCR on the multiplex PCR reads and lists one entry per CDR3 protein. The sample records about 320,000 distinct CDR3 sequences, 50% to 75% being singletons. The sample was peripheral blood. The origin of the receptors is a woman aged 25-40 years with primary liver carcinoma and hepatitis B virus infection.

The chain recombines TRBV6-7 with TRBJ1-1, with 7 bases identical to TRBD1. TRBV6-7 is treated as an ORF (open reading frame) with a function not yet certain. V dropped 1 base and J dropped 1; count of bases not matched to a gene: 9. The length of the CDR3 is 17 residues. DNA of the CDR3: TGTGCCAGCAGTTACTTGATTCACGACAGGGAGAACACTGAAGCTTTCTTT. This gives the protein CASSYLIHDRENTEAFF.

For this clonotype: This may come from a read error, since a much larger clone is one base off. The chain employs TRBV28 and TRBJ2-1; 10 nucleotides agree with TRBD1. This CDR3 has 14 amino acids. CDR1 is MDHEN and CDR2 is SYDVKM in the germline V gene. V shed 5 bases, J shed 13 bases, and the junction held 11 bases outside the gene matches. The CDR3 DNA sequence: TGTGCCAGCAGTCTCCTCCTCGGGACAGGGGAACAGTTCTTC. This translates into CASSLLLGTGEQFF.

This clonotype was counted at least ten times. This chain uses TRBV11-2 with TRBJ2-7; unclear D gene. Deletions cut 4 bases from V and 4 bases from J, with 8 bases between. The CDR3 spans 12 residues. The germline CDR1 and CDR2 sequences are SGHAT and FQNNGV. CDR3 sequence: CASSSPYYEQYF. Here the CDR3 DNA reads TGTGCCAGCAGCTCGCCTTATTACGAGCAGTACTTC.

In this sample, this clonotype turned up a few times. V usage is TRBV30 and J usage is TRBJ2-3; D is possibly TRBD1 or TRBD2 (5 bases each). Looked up from germline, CDR1 is GTSNPN and CDR2 is SVGIG (reference sequence). V was clipped by 6 bases and J by 4 bases, with 17 bases between them. The CDR3 loop spans 14 amino acids. The CDR3 bases are TGTGCCTGTACGGGGCCCTTTAGAGCAGATACGCAGTATTTT. The encoded protein is CACTGPFRADTQYF.

CDR3 in amino acids: CASSLDSDSYNEQFF. The CDR3 nucleotides read TGCGCCAGCAGCCTAGACAGTGACTCGTACAATGAGCAGTTCTTC. The chain joins TRBV4-3 to TRBJ2-1, with a tentative D call TRBD1 (5 bases). Germline CDR1 and CDR2: LGHNA and YSLEER. Trimming left V 4 bases short and J 4 bases short, with 14 bases between. CDR3 length: 15 amino acids.

The chain carries TRBV5-4 and TRBJ1-2, with D perhaps matching TRBD1 (6 bases). This CDR3 region has 15 residues. Germline CDR1 and CDR2: SGHNT and YYREEE (reference sequence). V dropped 3 bases and J dropped 8 bases, with 20 bases sitting between them. Written as DNA, the CDR3 is TGTGCCAGCAGCTGGGGGCAGATGGCGGTAGTCGGCTACACCTTC. Protein product: CASSWGQMAVVGYTF. The full variable domain, completed using reference TRBV5-4 and TRBJ1-2, is ETGVTQSPTHLIKTRGQQVTLRCSSQSGHNTVSWYQQALGQGPQFIFQYYREEENGRGNFPPRFSGLQFPNYSSELNVNALELDDSALYLCASSWGQMAVVGYTFGSGTRLTVV.

Details on this clonotype: Its ends do not fully match the called genes, so a read error is possible. The chain uses TRBV6-2 or TRBV6-3 and TRBJ2-3, with no clear D. This CDR3 is built from 15 residues. Germline values: CDR1 MNHEY, CDR2 SVGEGT. The CDR3 spells CTSSYVRTTADTQYF. The CDR3 DNA sequence: TGTACCAGCAGTTACGTGCGGACCACCGCGGATACGCAGTATTTT.

Concerning this clonotype: This may arise from a read error, as a much more abundant clone is one base away. V usage is TRBV4-1 and J usage is TRBJ2-7; TRBD1 might be the D (6 bases). The CDR3 totals 13 residues. Germline CDR1 reads MGHRA; CDR2 reads YSYEKL. The CDR3 DNA reads as TGCACCAGCAGCCCGGGGACATCATACGAGCAGTACTTC. This sequence encodes CTSSPGTSYEQYF.

The V call is TRBV14, the J call TRBJ2-7; D is unresolved. V lost 4 bases and J lost 6, with 10 bases in between. Germline loops: CDR1 SGHDN, CDR2 FVKESK. This CDR3 is 12 amino acids long. CDR3 protein: CASSREGCEQYF. The CDR3 region has the DNA TGTGCCAGCAGCCGAGAAGGGTGCGAGCAGTACTTC.

This clonotype was recorded at least ten times. The chain is built from TRBV4-2 and TRBJ2-1, with D uncertain. CDR1 LGHNA and CDR2 YNFKEQ come from the germline V gene. Trimming took off 5 bases at V and 9 bases at J, with 11 bases between the two ends. The length of the CDR3 is 12 residues. The CDR3 nucleotides read TGTGCCAGCAGCGATGGAAACGGTGAGCAGTTCTTC. Encoded protein: CASSDGNGEQFF.

This clonotype was detected many times. The chain carries TRBV6-5 and TRBJ1-6, with unresolved D. This CDR3 spans 17 amino acids. CDR1 is MNHEY and CDR2 is SVGAGI in the germline V gene. Trimming removed 5 bases at V and 0 bases at J, with 14 bases between. The CDR3, as DNA: TGTGCCAGCAGTGGGAGGGCCTCGGGCTCCTATAATTCACCCCTCCACTTT. Protein sequence: CASSGRASGSYNSPLHF.

The rearrangement joins TRBV12-3 or TRBV12-4 to TRBJ2-1, with D possibly being TRBD1 (5 bases). The CDR3 sequence is 14 residues long. The germline V and J ends were trimmed by 6 bases and 2 bases, with 11 bases remaining between them. The CDR3 sequence: CASRQTGAYNEQFF. The CDR3 DNA sequence: TGTGCCAGCAGACAAACAGGCGCCTACAATGAGCAGTTCTTC.

This chain joins TRBV6-2 or TRBV6-3 and TRBJ1-5; D call uncertain. V was pared by 7 bases and J by 0 bases, with 19 bases between. This CDR3 contains 17 residues. The V gene's germline CDR1 is MNHEY and CDR2 SVGEGT. The CDR3 coding sequence is TGTGCCAGCACCACAACAAAGGGTTCCGTTAGCAATCAGCCCCAGCATTTT. This sequence encodes CASTTTKGSVSNQPQHF.

This sequence joins TRBV12-3 or TRBV12-4 and TRBJ2-7; D is undetermined. With 4 bases removed from V and 5 bases from J, the gap between germline ends came to 9 bases. CDR3 length equals 12 residues. The CDR3 sequence: CASSSYRDEQYF. The CDR3 bases are TGTGCCAGCAGTTCTTACAGAGACGAGCAGTACTTC.

This clonotype was counted once. The CDR3 DNA is TGTGCCAGCAGCCATCCTACACTAGCGGGAAGATCCTACGAGCAGTACTTC. Its translation is CASSHPTLAGRSYEQYF. The chain employs TRBV5-6 and TRBJ2-7; TRBD2 agrees at 10 bases. CDR1 SGHDT and CDR2 YYEEEE come from the germline V gene. The CDR3 extends over 17 amino acids. Trimming removed 4 bases from V and 1 base from J; junction bases left unmatched: 11. Variable domain in full (rest from reference TRBV5-6 and TRBJ2-7): DAGVTQSPTHLIKTRGQQVTLRCSPKSGHDTVSWYQQALGQGPQFIFQYYEEEERQRGNFPDRFSGHQFPNYSSELNVNALLLGDSALYLCASSHPTLAGRSYEQYFGPGTRLTVT.

Notes on this clonotype: A read error may be the cause here, since a much bigger clone is one base away. The CDR3 DNA reads as TGTGCCATCAGTTACTCGATCGGGGATTCACCCCTCCACTTT. Translating it yields CAISYSIGDSPLHF. The chain has TRBV6-5 and TRBJ1-6; D unresolved. Germline V gene data show CDR1 as MNHEY and CDR2 as SVGAGI. The CDR3 totals 14 residues.

As regards this clonotype: An end of the junction does not agree with germline; a read error may underlie this. The CDR3, as DNA: TGTGCCAACAGCCAAGGGGGGCGCGATGAGTACGAGCAGTACTTC. Protein: CANSQGGRDEYEQYF. This sequence joins TRBV7-9 and TRBJ2-7; D is tentatively TRBD1 or TRBD2 (6 bases each). Germline loops: CDR1 SEHNR, CDR2 FQNEAQ (reference sequence). The CDR3 consists of 15 residues.

This clonotype was seen just once. A much larger clone is a single base away; this may be a read error. This rearrangement joins TRBV29-1 to TRBJ2-3; tentatively, D is TRBD2 (6 bases). CDR1 and CDR2 (germline): SQVTM, ANQGSEA. The CDR3 is 15 amino acids. The V end lost 4 bases, the J end lost 0 bases, and 14 bases lay between the germline ends. CDR3 sequence: CSVGRFTSSTDTQYF. The DNA of the CDR3 is TGCAGCGTTGGACGCTTTACTAGCAGCACAGATACGCAGTATTTT.

This clonotype was observed a handful of times. A clone one base away is much larger, so this may be a read error. The chain carries TRBV6-6 and TRBJ2-5; 10 bases match TRBD2. V gave up 2 bases and J gave up 4 bases; unmatched junction bases: 10. CDR3 length equals 17 residues. Per germline, CDR1 MNHNY and CDR2 SVGAGI (reference sequence). CDR3 protein: CASSYLLAGWPGETQYF. DNA for the CDR3: TGTGCCAGCAGTTACCTACTAGCGGGATGGCCGGGAGAGACCCAGTACTTC.

Concerning this clonotype: This could be a read error, since a much larger clone is one nucleotide away. This rearrangement joins TRBV6-1 to TRBJ2-5, with D tentatively TRBD1 (6 bases). Looked up from germline, CDR1 is MNHNS and CDR2 is SASEGT. V lost 4 bases to trimming and J lost 5 bases, with 17 bases between them. CDR3 length equals 15 residues. The CDR3 protein is CASSVTRTETETQYF. CDR3 sequence (DNA): TGTGCCAGCAGTGTCACGCGGACAGAGACGGAGACCCAGTACTTC.

As regards this clonotype: The junction departs from the called germline gene at one end, perhaps through a read error. This chain links TRBV28 with TRBJ2-3; tentatively, D is TRBD1 or TRBD2 (5 bases each). The CDR3 consists of 15 residues. CDR1 and CDR2 (germline): MDHEN, SYDVKM. CDR3 region: CAGRDPLFPTDTQYF. As DNA, the CDR3 is TGTGCCGGCAGGGACCCCCTCTTCCCTACAGATACGCAGTATTTT.

As to this clonotype: A read error may be the cause here, since a much bigger clone is one base away. This rearrangement joins TRBV6-5 to TRBJ1-2, with TRBD1 identical over 11 bases. The V and J ends lost 8 bases and 7 bases, in that order; junction bases with no gene match: 15. The V gene's germline CDR1 is MNHEY and CDR2 SVGAGI. The CDR3 is 16 amino acids. The CDR3 DNA is TGTGCCAGCTGTCCCCGTTGGACAGGGGGCGCGGTTGGCTACACCTTC. This gives the protein CASCPRWTGGAVGYTF.

Regarding this clonotype: One junction end does not reproduce the germline sequence, and a read error may be involved. The chain joins TRBV12-3 or TRBV12-4 to TRBJ2-5; a weak D match, TRBD2 (5 bases). This CDR3 spans 12 amino acids. DNA for the CDR3: TGTGCCAGCACCAGGACTGAAGATACCCAGTATTTC. It codes for CASTRTEDTQYF.

The rearrangement joins TRBV5-6 to TRBJ2-1, with 9 bases lining up with TRBD2. This CDR3 is 15 amino acids long. CDR1 SGHDT and CDR2 YYEEEE come from the germline V gene. After removal of 4 bases from V and 8 bases from J, the junction contained 10 bases not matched to a gene. The CDR3 coding sequence is TGTGCCAGCAGCGGGACTAGCTCCCCCGTTTATGAGCAGTTCTTC. Protein: CASSGTSSPVYEQFF. Full variable domain (rest looked up from reference TRBV5-6 and TRBJ2-1): DAGVTQSPTHLIKTRGQQVTLRCSPKSGHDTVSWYQQALGQGPQFIFQYYEEEERQRGNFPDRFSGHQFPNYSSELNVNALLLGDSALYLCASSGTSSPVYEQFFGPGTRLTVL.

Concerning this clonotype: The junction shows a germline mismatch at one end, possibly a read error. The rearrangement uses TRBV11-2 and TRBJ1-5; no clear D gene. This CDR3 has 17 residues. CDR1 and CDR2 (germline): SGHAT, FQNNGV. CDR3 DNA: TGTACCAGCAGCTTAGATTTTATTCGAAATAGCAATCAGCCCCAGCATTTT. Translated, it gives CTSSLDFIRNSNQPQHF. Full variable domain (missing parts from reference TRBV11-2 and TRBJ1-5): EAGVAQSPRYKIIEKRQSVAFWCNPISGHATLYWYQQILGQGPKLLIQFQNNGVVDDSQLPKDRFSAERLKGVDSTLKIQPAKLEDSAVYLCTSSLDFIRNSNQPQHFGDGTRLSIL.

In regard to this clonotype: This may be a read error: a much more frequent sequence differs by one nucleotide. The rearrangement links TRBV4-1 to TRBJ2-1, with a weak D call TRBD2 (5 bases). V was trimmed by 6 bases and J by 4 bases, leaving 16 bases between them. This CDR3 region has 15 residues. The germline V gene has CDR1 MGHRA and CDR2 YSYEKL. The CDR3 spells CASSERASTYNEQFF. CDR3 bases: TGCGCCAGCAGTGAAAGGGCTAGCACATACAATGAGCAGTTCTTC.

On this clonotype: Its ends do not fully match the called genes, so a read error is possible. This rearrangement joins TRBV11-2 to TRBJ2-2, with TRBD2 as a possible D gene (5 bases). Germline CDR1 SGHAT, CDR2 FQNNGV. The CDR3 consists of 13 residues. The CDR3 DNA is TGTGCCAGCAGCACAACTAACACCGGGGAGCTTGTTTTT. Its translation: CASSTTNTGELVF.

CDR3: CASSSTIGAGGDNEQFF. In nucleotides, the CDR3 is TGTGCCAGCAGTTCCACCATAGGAGCGGGAGGGGACAATGAGCAGTTCTTC. J is TRBJ2-1 and V is TRBV12-3 or TRBV12-4; the match to TRBD2 covers 10 bases. This CDR3 region has 17 residues. V dropped 4 bases and J dropped 5; count of bases not matched to a gene: 11.

The sample holds many counts of this clonotype. This chain links TRBV4-1 with TRBJ2-7; D is perhaps TRBD1 (6 bases). Germline CDR1 and CDR2: MGHRA and YSYEKL. With 0 bases removed from V and 0 bases from J, the gap between germline ends came to 12 bases. This CDR3 comprises 16 residues. This CDR3 reads CASSQEPQGHSYEQYF. Here the CDR3 DNA reads TGCGCCAGCAGCCAAGAGCCCCAGGGGCACTCCTACGAGCAGTACTTC.

There are many counts of this clonotype. The chain employs TRBV12-3 or TRBV12-4 and TRBJ2-7, with D unresolved. CDR3 length equals 13 residues. V was pared by 3 bases and J by 3 bases, with 9 bases between. The CDR3 region is CASSFGPDYEQYF. In nucleotides, the CDR3 is TGTGCCAGCAGTTTTGGGCCGGACTACGAGCAGTACTTC.

In this sample, this clonotype turned up many times. This chain connects TRBV12-3 or TRBV12-4 to TRBJ2-7, with TRBD1 as a possible D gene (6 bases). Trimming removed 7 bases from V and 3 bases from J, with 16 bases in between. The CDR3 has 14 amino acids. CDR3 in amino acids: CASTPDRLGYEQYF. The CDR3 bases are TGTGCCAGCACCCCAGACAGGTTAGGCTACGAGCAGTACTTC.

To note about this clonotype: Relative to the germline gene, one junction end is altered; a read error may explain this. The chain employs TRBV28 and TRBJ1-6, with D unresolved. The CDR3 covers 14 residues. Germline V lookup: CDR1 MDHEN, CDR2 SYDVKM. The CDR3 loop reads CARSFGAGHSPLHF. CDR3 bases: TGTGCCAGGAGTTTCGGCGCAGGCCATTCACCCCTCCACTTT.